A selection of T cell receptor beta chains follows, all from one sample in a study of patients and donors after allogeneic stem cell transplantation. TCRdb re-called the RT-PCR reads with MiXCR, one entry per CDR3 protein. The sample includes 900,000 to 1,000,000 distinct CDR3 sequences, approximately 19% of them seen just once. The sample was blood, either unsorted or a sorted T cell fraction (not recorded which). These receptors came from a human donor who was either an allogeneic HSCT recipient or a stem cell or donor lymphocyte infusion donor (not recorded which). It is not recorded whose cells these are; they may come from a transplant donor. Each CDR3 is given with its conserved first and last residue. Each record gives: J gene, CDR3 length, V gene, CDR3 protein.

>TRBJ1-4|18|TRBV7-8
CASRQLRAILGPNEKLFF
>TRBJ2-7|15|TRBV10-3
CAINAGTSGINEQYF
>TRBJ2-7|12|TRBV15
CATSGDLGEQYF
>TRBJ1-1|16|TRBV9
CASSPEGQGVMSEAFF
>TRBJ2-7|14|TRBV5-1
CASSSGLAGNEQYF
>TRBJ1-1|12|TRBV21-1
CAIRQVNTEAFF
>TRBJ2-5|14|TRBV6-5
CASSYFPGQETQYF
>TRBJ1-5|16|TRBV20-1
CSALTGPKPGNQPQHF
>TRBJ2-2|15|TRBV5-1
CASSFSGKNTGELFF
>TRBJ1-1|17|TRBV20-1
CSARVVRPHSMNTEAFF
>TRBJ2-3|15|TRBV9
CASSVGTVGSDTQYF
>TRBJ1-3|13|TRBV12-3/TRBV12-4
CASSPTGANTIYF
>TRBJ2-4|15|TRBV30
CAWGGKELAKNIQYF
>TRBJ2-1|15|TRBV6-2/TRBV6-3
CASNRGGRGDNEQFF
>TRBJ2-5|16|TRBV9
CASSVEASGGLETQYF
>TRBJ2-3|15|TRBV20-1
CSASQGQPGTDTQYF
>TRBJ2-2|17|TRBV5-1
CASSQSRLGFRAGELFF
>TRBJ2-3|15|TRBV20-1
CSARVPGTATDTQYF
>TRBJ2-3|15|TRBV9
CASSYTSGSTDTQYF
>TRBJ2-3|12|TRBV20-1
CSARGTTDTQYF
>TRBJ1-1|14|TRBV6-1
CASTHRTETAEAFF
>TRBJ2-7|13|TRBV5-1
CASSFLVTGEQYF
>TRBJ1-1|12|TRBV7-2
CASSLKVTEAFF
>TRBJ1-5|17|TRBV7-2
CASSPRRQDRGGQPQHF
>TRBJ2-1|17|TRBV5-1
CASSLIRLAGGPDEQFF
>TRBJ2-7|17|TRBV5-6
CASSLGLAGGPAYEQYF
>TRBJ2-1|16|TRBV25-1
CASTVRGLAGQNEQFF
>TRBJ1-2|13|TRBV2
CASGPRLNYGYTF
>TRBJ2-3|16|TRBV25-1
CASSPGSLIGTDTQYF
>TRBJ1-1|15|TRBV4-3
CASSQDGRANTEAFF
>TRBJ2-1|14|TRBV5-1
CASSLKGQGNEQFF
>TRBJ2-3|14|TRBV4-1
CASSQDFSGDTQYF
>TRBJ2-5|14|TRBV30
CAWSEASGTETQYF
>TRBJ2-1|15|TRBV12-3/TRBV12-4
CASSPNRARNNEQFF
>TRBJ2-2|15|TRBV12-3/TRBV12-4
CASSWRGTGDGELFF
>TRBJ1-6|13|TRBV18
CASSPGTGSILHF
>TRBJ2-7|16|TRBV5-6
CASSLAGSQQTPEQYF
>TRBJ1-3|15|TRBV7-6
CASSSPRGAGNTIYF
>TRBJ2-1|15|TRBV30
CAWSPSGRSYNEQFF
>TRBJ1-3|19|TRBV4-1
CASSATPGGQGNSGNTIYF
>TRBJ2-3|14|TRBV15
CATSRSVGTDTQYF
>TRBJ2-2|14|TRBV12-3/TRBV12-4
CASSIQLEAGELFF
>TRBJ2-7|16|TRBV2
CASSEDGGGLTYEQYF
>TRBJ2-5|13|TRBV7-3
CASSRSPKETQYF
>TRBJ1-4|15|TRBV5-1
CASSLGYATNEKLFF
>TRBJ2-3|14|TRBV24-1
CATSHNMGTDTQYF
>TRBJ2-1|15|TRBV5-1
CASSSFSGLNNEQFF
>TRBJ2-1|14|TRBV20-1
CSADRVLTYNEQFF
>TRBJ1-2|13|TRBV20-1
CSANDRGVYGYTF
>TRBJ1-1|13|TRBV20-1
CSARKGQGIEAFF